Listed below are T cell receptor beta chains from one sample, sequenced in a study of technical replicates of blood from several donors. Produced via immunoSEQ multiplex PCR; TCRdb's table is partial and in-frame only. The table lists around 80,000 clones, about 96% of them singletons, with 0.31% in the top ten. Sequenced material: T cells isolated from PBMCs. These receptors were obtained from a human donor in good health. Each CDR3 is given with its conserved first and last residue. The D gene is left open where the match is weak. The size entry is marked missing in some rows and otherwise reads once, few, many or a size class.

TRBJ2-1 | . | 17 | TRBD2 | TRBV4-1 | CASSQETVGGPYNEQFF | TGCGCCAGCAGCCAAGAAACAGTGGGAGGGCCGTACAATGAGCAGTTCTTC
TRBJ2-2 | . | 16 | TRBD1 | TRBV2 | CASRMPGQGRTGELFF | TGTGCCAGCAGGATGCCGGGACAGGGAAGAACCGGGGAGCTGTTTTTT
TRBJ1-1 | . | 13 | . | TRBV2 | CAPGRVVKTEAFF | TGTGCCCCCGGGCGGGTAGTAAAAACTGAAGCTTTCTTT
TRBJ1-2 | once | 17 | . | TRBV18 | CASSSSKRGIANYGYTF | TGTGCCAGCTCATCTTCGAAACGGGGGATAGCTAACTATGGCTACACCTTC
TRBJ2-7 | . | 14 | TRBD2 | TRBV7-9 | CASSLDLGLGEQYF | TGTGCCAGCAGCTTAGATTTGGGACTAGGCGAGCAGTACTTC
TRBJ1-5 | . | 15 | . | TRBV4-1 | CASSQAVGRNQPQHF | TGCGCCAGCAGCCAAGCGGTGGGCAGGAATCAGCCCCAGCATTTT
TRBJ2-4 | . | 15 | TRBD1 | TRBV10-3 | CAISEPGQGRYIQYF | TGTGCCATCAGTGAGCCCGGACAGGGTAGATACATTCAGTACTTC
TRBJ1-5 | . | 15 | . | TRBV6-6 | CASTLGGIRNQPQHF | TGTGCCAGCACCCTAGGAGGTATCCGGAATCAGCCCCAGCATTTT
TRBJ2-5 | . | 13 | . | TRBV9 | CASSPRVWETQYF | TGTGCCAGCAGCCCCCGGGTCTGGGAGACCCAGTACTTC
TRBJ1-5 | . | 12 | . | TRBV6-1 | CASRTYSQPQHF | TGTGCCAGCAGGACGTACAGTCAGCCCCAGCATTTT
TRBJ1-1 | . | 14 | TRBD1 | TRBV19 | CASSDRGMNTEAFF | TGTGCCAGCAGCGACAGGGGCATGAACACTGAAGCTTTCTTT
TRBJ2-1 | once | 14 | . | TRBV28 | CASSVQAGPSREFF | TGTGCCAGCAGTGTTCAGGCGGGACCTAGTAGGGAGTTCTTC
TRBJ1-5 | . | 15 | . | TRBV16 | CASSQSAGSNQPQHF | TGTGCCAGCAGCCAATCGGCAGGGTCCAATCAGCCCCAGCATTTT
TRBJ2-3 | . | 14 | . | TRBV9 | CASSVVGITGTQYF | TGTGCCAGCAGCGTAGTCGGGATAACGGGTACGCAGTATTTT
TRBJ1-4 | once | 12 | . | TRBV7-9 | CASSLVSSRFFF | TGTGCCAGCAGCTTAGTGTCGTCCAGGTTCTTTTTT
TRBJ1-5 | once | 13 | . | TRBV19 | CASSADIYQPQHF | TGTGCCAGTAGTGCTGACATTTATCAGCCCCAGCATTTT
TRBJ2-3 | . | 13 | . | TRBV5-1 | CASSPVGADTQYF | TGCGCCAGCAGCCCGGTAGGAGCAGATACGCAGTATTTT
TRBJ2-1 | . | 17 | TRBD2 | TRBV4-2 | CASSTFAGGSWGNEQFF | TGTGCCAGCAGCACCTTTGCGGGAGGGAGTTGGGGCAATGAGCAGTTCTTC
TRBJ1-2 | . | 15 | . | TRBV10-2 | CASSPRVGGVYGYTF | TGCGCCAGCAGCCCTCGCGTCGGCGGTGTCTATGGCTACACCTTC
TRBJ2-3 | . | 17 | TRBD2 | TRBV4-3 | CASSRHPAGGETDTQYF | TGCGCCAGCAGCCGCCACCCAGCGGGAGGGGAGACAGATACGCAGTATTTT
TRBJ2-1 | once | 15 | . | TRBV21-1 | CARWLGQGSRNEQFF | TGTGCCAGATGGTTGGGGCAGGGTAGTAGAAATGAGCAGTTCTTC
TRBJ2-1 | . | 13 | . | TRBV9 | CASSVGERSEQFF | TGTGCCAGCAGCGTAGGAGAGCGTAGTGAGCAGTTCTTC
TRBJ1-5 | . | 13 | . | TRBV30 | CACAGRSNQPQHF | TGTGCCTGTGCGGGACGGTCCAATCAGCCCCAGCATTTT
TRBJ2-3 | . | 17 | . | TRBV6-4 | CASSETSLAASTDTQYF | TGTGCCAGCAGTGAAACCTCTCTAGCAGCTAGCACAGATACGCAGTATTTT
TRBJ1-1 | . | 12 | . | TRBV19 | CASSGTPGEAFF | TGTGCCAGTAGCGGGACACCCGGTGAAGCTTTCTTT
TRBJ2-7 | once | 14 | . | TRBV7-9 | CASGEGAITYEQYF | TGTGCCAGCGGGGAAGGGGCGATCACCTACGAGCAGTACTTC
TRBJ2-3 | . | 15 | TRBD1 | TRBV19 | CASSIRTGVGDTQYF | TGTGCCAGTAGTATAAGAACAGGGGTGGGGGATACGCAGTATTTT
TRBJ2-7 | . | 15 | TRBD1 | TRBV6-6 | CASSYWDRVTYEQYF | TGTGCCAGCAGTTACTGGGACAGGGTAACCTACGAGCAGTACTTC
TRBJ2-7 | . | 14 | . | TRBV6-5 | CASSYTGEVYEQYF | TGTGCCAGCAGTTACACTGGAGAGGTCTACGAGCAGTACTTC
TRBJ2-3 | . | 18 | TRBD2 | TRBV7-2 | CASSLLALLAGGPDTQYF | TGTGCCAGCAGCCTCCTAGCGTTACTAGCGGGAGGGCCTGATACGCAGTATTTT
TRBJ2-7 | . | 14 | . | TRBV19 | CASSIRETFYEQYF | TGTGCCAGTAGTATCCGGGAAACCTTCTACGAGCAGTACTTC
TRBJ1-1 | . | 15 | TRBD1 | TRBV7-2 | CASRLGTALNTEAFF | TGTGCCAGCAGGTTGGGGACAGCCTTGAACACTGAAGCTTTCTTT
TRBJ2-3 | . | 19 | . | TRBV10-1 | CASSESSSRISPRTDTQYF | TGCGCCAGCAGTGAGTCGAGCTCTAGAATTTCCCCCCGCACAGATACGCAGTATTTT
TRBJ2-7 | . | 14 | TRBD1 | TRBV19 | CASRGRTGGYEQYF | TGTGCCAGTAGGGGCCGGACAGGGGGATACGAGCAGTACTTC
TRBJ1-5 | . | 13 | . | TRBV9 | CASSPGGSQPQHF | TGTGCCAGCAGCCCAGGTGGGAGTCAGCCCCAGCATTTT